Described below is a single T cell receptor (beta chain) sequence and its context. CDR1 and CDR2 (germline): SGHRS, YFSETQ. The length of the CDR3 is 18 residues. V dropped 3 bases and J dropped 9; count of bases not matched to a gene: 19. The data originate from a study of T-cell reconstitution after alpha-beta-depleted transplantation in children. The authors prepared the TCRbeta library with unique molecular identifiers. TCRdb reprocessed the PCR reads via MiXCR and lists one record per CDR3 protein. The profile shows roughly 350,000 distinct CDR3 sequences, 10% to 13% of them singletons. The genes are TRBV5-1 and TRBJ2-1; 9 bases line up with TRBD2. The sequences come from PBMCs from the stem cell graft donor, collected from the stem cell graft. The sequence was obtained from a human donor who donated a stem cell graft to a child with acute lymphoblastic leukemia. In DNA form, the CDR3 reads TGCGCCAGCAGCTCGGGGGGGCTAGCGGGATCGCCGGGGGGTGAGCAGTTCTTC. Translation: CASSSGGLAGSPGGEQFF.